The clone carrying this T cell receptor beta chain has just one count. Its antigen is undetermined. This record belongs to a study of PD-1 blockade in classical Hodgkin lymphoma. Whole-study findings and limits: After ASCT, patients who started nivolumab under 1 year later were excluded. Patients who responded completely had about the same baseline diversity as newly diagnosed patients.

The CDR3 is made up of 13 amino acids. The V gene's germline CDR1 is LGHNA and CDR2 YNFKEQ. Trimming took off 8 bases at V and 1 base at J, with 12 bases between the two ends. Measured with immunoSEQ multiplex PCR; TCRdb has only the in-frame clones, and not every one. Here the sample spans about 50,000 clones, 90% being singletons. Stated time point: cycle 4 day 1 (C4D1), after 5 to 7 weeks of nivolumab. Brentuximab vedotin exposure varied, and every patient relapsed after autologous stem cell transplantation. Patients' outcomes at their best amounted to complete response, partial response or progressive disease.

The clonotype comes from a human donor with classical Hodgkin lymphoma. V and J are TRBV4-2 and TRBJ2-7; D is unresolved. Material: peripheral blood mononuclear cells (PBMCs), obtained before the fourth cycle of nivolumab. The CDR3 protein is CASCRESSYEQYF. CDR3 nucleotides: TGTGCCAGCTGTAGAGAGTCGTCCTACGAGCAGTACTTC.